These T cell receptor beta chains were read from a single sample in a study of T cell repertoires in cytomegalovirus infection. These receptors are not linked to any known antigen. TCRdb reprocessed the reads via MiXCR and lists one record per CDR3 protein. The table has roughly 80,000 distinct CDR3 sequences, around 42% seen once; the top ten hold 93%. The sample consisted of CD8+ T cells from cultured PBMCs, taken from culture after CMV antigen stimulation. All receptors derive from a human donor in good health (CMV status not recorded). Some clones in this sample may be carry-over from other donors' samples. Both conserved end residues are part of each CDR3. A D gene is named only where the DNA matches it firmly. A clone size is listed for some rows: how often the clone was seen (once, few, many), or a class if it is expanded.

j_gene: TRBJ2-2; abundance: few; d_gene: TRBD2; v_gene: TRBV10-3; CDR3aa: CAISETLGTSGGDTGELFF; CDR3nt: TGTGCCATCAGTGAAACCCTAGGTACGAGCGGGGGTGACACCGGGGAGCTGTTTTTT
j_gene: TRBJ1-4; abundance: NA; d_gene: NA; v_gene: TRBV4-1; CDR3aa: CASSHDRRQNEKLFF; CDR3nt: TGCGCCAGCAGCCACGACAGGAGACAAAATGAAAAACTGTTTTTT
j_gene: TRBJ2-2; abundance: few; d_gene: NA; v_gene: TRBV10-3; CDR3aa: CAIQGSRGTGELFF; CDR3nt: TGTGCCATCCAGGGCTCTCGGGGCACCGGGGAGCTGTTTTTT
j_gene: TRBJ2-5; abundance: many; d_gene: TRBD2; v_gene: TRBV11-2; CDR3aa: CASSLVPPGLAWETQYF; CDR3nt: TGTGCCAGCAGCTTAGTCCCCCCCGGACTAGCTTGGGAGACCCAGTACTTC
j_gene: TRBJ2-5; abundance: NA; d_gene: NA; v_gene: TRBV10-3; CDR3aa: CAISESGTPEETQYF; CDR3nt: TGTGCCATCAGTGAGTCTGGGACTCCGGAGGAGACCCAGTACTTC
j_gene: TRBJ2-7; abundance: few; d_gene: NA; v_gene: TRBV6-2/TRBV6-3; CDR3aa: CASRLESGAYEQYF; CDR3nt: TGTGCCAGCAGACTCGAGTCTGGAGCCTACGAGCAGTACTTC
j_gene: TRBJ1-1; abundance: NA; d_gene: NA; v_gene: TRBV6-1; CDR3aa: CASSEGSRLGTEAFF; CDR3nt: TGTGCCAGCAGTGAAGGAAGTCGGTTGGGCACTGAAGCTTTCTTT
j_gene: TRBJ2-7; abundance: NA; d_gene: NA; v_gene: TRBV7-6; CDR3aa: CASSYGTSSSYEQYF; CDR3nt: TGTGCCAGCAGTTATGGGACGTCGAGCTCCTACGAGCAGTACTTC
j_gene: TRBJ1-5; abundance: few; d_gene: NA; v_gene: TRBV7-2; CDR3aa: CASSQGPGQPQHF; CDR3nt: TGTGCCAGCAGCCAGGGGCCGGGACAGCCCCAGCATTTT
j_gene: TRBJ2-1; abundance: NA; d_gene: TRBD2; v_gene: TRBV19; CDR3aa: CASSGGGDYNEQFF; CDR3nt: TGTGCCAGTAGTGGCGGGGGGGATTACAATGAGCAGTTCTTC